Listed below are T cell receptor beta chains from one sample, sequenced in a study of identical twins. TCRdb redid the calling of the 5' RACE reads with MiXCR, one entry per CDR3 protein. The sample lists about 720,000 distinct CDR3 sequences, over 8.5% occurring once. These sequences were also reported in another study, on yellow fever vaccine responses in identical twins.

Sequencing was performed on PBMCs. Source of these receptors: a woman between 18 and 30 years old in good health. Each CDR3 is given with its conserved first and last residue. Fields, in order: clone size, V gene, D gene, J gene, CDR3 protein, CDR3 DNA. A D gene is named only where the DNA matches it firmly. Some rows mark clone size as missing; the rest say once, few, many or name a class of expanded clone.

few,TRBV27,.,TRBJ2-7,CASSFGFSGSYEQYF,TGTGCCAGCAGTTTCGGGTTCTCGGGTTCATACGAGCAGTACTTC
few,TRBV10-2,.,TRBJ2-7,CASSENRDYEQYF,TGCGCCAGCAGTGAGAACAGAGATTACGAGCAGTACTTC
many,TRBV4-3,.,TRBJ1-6,CASSQVRTANSPLHF,TGCGCCAGCAGCCAAGTGAGGACAGCGAATTCACCCCTCCACTTT
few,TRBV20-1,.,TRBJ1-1,CSAREGSGDTEAFF,TGCAGTGCTAGAGAAGGATCTGGGGACACTGAAGCTTTCTTT
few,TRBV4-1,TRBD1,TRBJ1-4,CASSQDRQGLGEKLFF,TGCGCCAGCAGCCAAGATCGACAGGGACTGGGTGAAAAACTGTTTTTT
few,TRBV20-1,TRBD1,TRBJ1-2,CSAGLSTGFSSGDGYTF,TGCAGTGCCGGATTATCGACAGGGTTTAGCAGTGGTGATGGCTACACCTTC
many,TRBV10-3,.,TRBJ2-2,CAINPGLTANTGELFF,TGTGCCATCAATCCAGGCCTAACTGCGAACACCGGGGAGCTGTTTTTT
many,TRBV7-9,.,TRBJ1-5,CASSTQGLGNQPQHF,TGTGCCAGCAGCACCCAGGGGCTGGGCAATCAGCCCCAGCATTTT
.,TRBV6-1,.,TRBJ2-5,CASRLDEMVETQYF,TGTGCCAGCAGGCTAGATGAGATGGTAGAGACCCAGTACTTC
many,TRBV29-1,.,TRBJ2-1,CSVPGDWKNNEQFF,TGCAGCGTGCCGGGGGACTGGAAAAACAATGAGCAGTTCTTC
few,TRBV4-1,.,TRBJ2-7,CASSQDRSPGYEQYF,TGCGCCAGCAGCCAAGATCGTAGCCCGGGCTACGAGCAGTACTTC
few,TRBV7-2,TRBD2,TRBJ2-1,CASSLRNLGGVEQFF,TGTGCCAGCAGCTTACGTAACCTGGGGGGGGTTGAGCAGTTCTTC
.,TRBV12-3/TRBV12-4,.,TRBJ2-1,CASSLGYMAEQFF,TGTGCCAGCAGTTTGGGCTATATGGCTGAGCAGTTCTTC
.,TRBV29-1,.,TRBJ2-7,CSVEMGTAEQYF,TGCAGCGTTGAGATGGGCACAGCCGAGCAGTACTTC
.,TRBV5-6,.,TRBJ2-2,CASSLLSLEDTGELFF,TGTGCCAGCAGCTTGTTATCCTTGGAGGACACCGGGGAGCTGTTTTTT
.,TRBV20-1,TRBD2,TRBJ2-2,CSASALAGSNTGELFF,TGCAGTGCTAGCGCGCTAGCGGGGTCGAACACCGGGGAGCTGTTTTTT
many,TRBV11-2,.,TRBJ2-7,CASSLELGSRNEQYF,TGTGCCAGCAGCTTAGAACTCGGGAGCCGTAACGAGCAGTACTTC
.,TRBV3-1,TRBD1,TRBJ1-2,CASSQSTSGGYGYTF,TGTGCCAGCAGCCAATCGACGTCAGGGGGCTATGGCTACACCTTC
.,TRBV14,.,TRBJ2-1,CASSQRHEQFF,TGTGCCAGCAGCCAGCGCCACGAGCAGTTCTTC
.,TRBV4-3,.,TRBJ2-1,CASSQVRAPGNEQFF,TGCGCCAGCAGCCAAGTCAGGGCGCCGGGGAATGAGCAGTTCTTC
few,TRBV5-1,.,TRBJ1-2,CASSWSDRDYGYTF,TGCGCCAGCAGCTGGTCGGACAGAGACTATGGCTACACCTTC
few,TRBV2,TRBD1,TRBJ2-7,CASRVPGQGTNEQYF,TGTGCCAGCAGGGTACCGGGACAGGGGACTAACGAGCAGTACTTC
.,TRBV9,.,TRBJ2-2,CASSGLTISAGELFF,TGTGCCAGCAGCGGACTGACTATTTCGGCCGGGGAGCTGTTTTTT
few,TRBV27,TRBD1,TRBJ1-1,CASRGTGTEAFF,TGTGCCAGCAGGGGGACAGGGACTGAAGCTTTCTTT
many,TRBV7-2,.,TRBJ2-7,CASSLALGGYEQYF,TGTGCCAGCAGTTTAGCGCTGGGGGGCTACGAGCAGTACTTC
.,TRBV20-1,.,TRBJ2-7,CSATEFSGNEQYF,TGCAGTGCTACGGAGTTCTCGGGAAACGAGCAGTACTTC
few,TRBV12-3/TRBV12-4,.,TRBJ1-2,CASSLILRGPTGYTF,TGTGCCAGCAGTTTAATTTTGCGTGGACCAACCGGCTACACCTTC
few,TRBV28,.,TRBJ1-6,CASSPPTGSGSPLHF,TGTGCCAGCAGTCCACCGACGGGGTCAGGGTCACCCCTCCACTTT
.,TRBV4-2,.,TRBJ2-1,CASSQENWGTGLSPYNEQFF,TGTGCCAGCAGCCAAGAAAACTGGGGTACGGGTCTTTCCCCCTACAATGAGCAGTTCTTC
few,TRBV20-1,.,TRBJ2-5,CSAPTVEETQYF,TGCAGTGCTCCGACAGTTGAAGAGACCCAGTACTTC
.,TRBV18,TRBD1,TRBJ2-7,CASSSRDRGREQYF,TGTGCCAGCTCATCCCGGGACAGGGGGCGGGAGCAGTACTTC
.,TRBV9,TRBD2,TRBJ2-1,CASSVTWTSGYNEQFF,TGTGCCAGCAGCGTAACTTGGACTAGCGGATACAATGAGCAGTTCTTC
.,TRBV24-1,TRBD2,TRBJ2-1,CATSDDQGGSYNEQFF,TGTGCCACCAGTGATGACCAGGGAGGGTCCTACAATGAGCAGTTCTTC
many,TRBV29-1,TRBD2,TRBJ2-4,CSAKLAAPLVAKNIQYF,TGCAGTGCCAAACTAGCGGCCCCTTTGGTAGCCAAAAACATTCAGTACTTC
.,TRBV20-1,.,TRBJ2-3,CSAREIGALDTQYF,TGCAGTGCTAGAGAGATTGGGGCGTTAGATACGCAGTATTTT
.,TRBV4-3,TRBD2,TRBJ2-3,CASSQEGLAGESDTQYF,TGCGCCAGCAGCCAAGAGGGACTAGCGGGAGAATCAGATACGCAGTATTTT
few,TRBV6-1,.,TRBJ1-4,CASTPQPGLSVEKLFF,TGTGCCAGCACGCCCCAACCGGGACTTTCGGTAGAAAAACTGTTTTTT
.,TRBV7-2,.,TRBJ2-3,CASSSGSDSTDTQYF,TGTGCCAGCAGCTCGGGTAGTGATAGCACAGATACGCAGTATTTT
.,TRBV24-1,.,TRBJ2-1,CATSDSSQGAYNEQFF,TGTGCCACCAGTGATTCTTCCCAGGGAGCCTACAATGAGCAGTTCTTC
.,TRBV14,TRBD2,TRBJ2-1,CASSQGPVPGRTSGRNEQFF,TGTGCCAGCAGCCAAGGCCCGGTCCCGGGACGGACTAGCGGGAGGAATGAGCAGTTCTTC
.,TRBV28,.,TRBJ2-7,CASSPRTPYEQYF,TGTGCCAGCAGTCCCCGTACGCCCTACGAGCAGTACTTC
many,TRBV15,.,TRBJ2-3,CATSRAWGLGTQYF,TGTGCCACCAGCAGAGCATGGGGGCTGGGTACGCAGTATTTT
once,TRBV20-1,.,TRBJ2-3,CCARDLLMVSYTDTQYF,TGCTGTGCTAGAGATTTGTTGATGGTCTCTTACACAGATACGCAGTATTTT
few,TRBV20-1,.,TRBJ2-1,CSAYGYPSYNEQFF,TGCAGTGCTTACGGCTACCCTTCCTACAATGAGCAGTTCTTC
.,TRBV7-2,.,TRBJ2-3,CVSSLLGITQYF,TGTGTCAGCAGCTTACTGGGGATCACGCAGTATTTT
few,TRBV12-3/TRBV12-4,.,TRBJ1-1,CASSLTDREAFF,TGTGCCAGCAGTTTAACTGACCGAGAAGCTTTCTTT
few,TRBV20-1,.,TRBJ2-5,CSAPRAGGRRETQYF,TGCAGTGCTCCCCGGGCAGGGGGGAGACGAGAGACCCAGTACTTC
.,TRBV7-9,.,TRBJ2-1,CASSDRTTGFPTNEQFF,TGTGCCAGCAGCGACCGGACTACAGGGTTTCCTACCAATGAGCAGTTCTTC
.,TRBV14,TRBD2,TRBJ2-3,CASSQLSGGTTDTQYF,TGTGCCAGCAGCCAACTTAGCGGGGGGACCACAGATACGCAGTATTTT
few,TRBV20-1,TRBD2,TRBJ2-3,CSAKTSGSLTDTQYF,TGCAGTGCTAAGACTAGCGGGAGTCTTACAGATACGCAGTATTTT
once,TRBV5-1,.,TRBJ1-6,CASKVMDSPNSPLHF,TGCGCCAGCAAAGTCATGGACTCCCCAAATTCACCCCTCCACTTT
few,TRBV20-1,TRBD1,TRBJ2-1,CSAGTGVYNEQFF,TGCAGTGCTGGGACAGGGGTTTACAATGAGCAGTTCTTC
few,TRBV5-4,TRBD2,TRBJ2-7,CASSTRLAGEGEQYF,TGTGCCAGCAGCACAAGACTAGCGGGAGAAGGCGAGCAGTACTTC
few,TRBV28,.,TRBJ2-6,CASRKTTPGTGANVLTF,TGTGCCAGCAGGAAAACCACTCCGGGAACTGGGGCCAACGTCCTGACTTTC
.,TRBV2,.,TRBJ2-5,CASSEAGREKTQYF,TGTGCCAGCAGTGAAGCCGGCAGGGAAAAGACCCAGTACTTC
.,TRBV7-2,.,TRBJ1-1,CASAAGQKFNTEAFF,TGTGCCAGCGCCGCGGGGCAGAAATTTAACACTGAAGCTTTCTTT
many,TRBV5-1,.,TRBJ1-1,CASSFLRGDTEAFF,TGCGCCAGCAGCTTTCTCAGGGGTGACACTGAAGCTTTCTTT
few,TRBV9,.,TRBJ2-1,CASSVAALPRVPYNEQFF,TGTGCCAGCAGCGTAGCTGCTCTTCCCCGGGTACCCTACAATGAGCAGTTCTTC